This record covers a single T cell receptor (beta chain). The antigen is not known. The data were taken from a study of T cell responses to AZD1222 COVID-19 vaccine. General study points: White British donors predominated, females outnumbered males, and clonal diversity was possibly underestimated. At 160-218 and 743-854, vaccine-associated CD4 TCRs were dominant, and they spanned spike.

Using immunoSEQ multiplex PCR, the repertoire was profiled, and TCRdb retains in-frame clones only, with some absent. The sample records some 99,000 clones, roughly 86% being singletons. Germline V gene data show CDR1 as SGHVS and CDR2 as FQNEAQ. This CDR3 comprises 12 residues. V lost 5 bases to trimming and J lost 9 bases, with 11 bases between them. The material sequenced was peripheral blood, taken on day 0 of MenACWY control vaccination. The chain joins TRBV7-8 to TRBJ1-5, with D possibly matching TRBD1 (5 bases). This receptor was taken from an adult in good health. DNA for the CDR3: TGTGCCAGCAGCCCGTGGGGGGGGCCCCAGCATTTT. Its translation: CASSPWGGPQHF.